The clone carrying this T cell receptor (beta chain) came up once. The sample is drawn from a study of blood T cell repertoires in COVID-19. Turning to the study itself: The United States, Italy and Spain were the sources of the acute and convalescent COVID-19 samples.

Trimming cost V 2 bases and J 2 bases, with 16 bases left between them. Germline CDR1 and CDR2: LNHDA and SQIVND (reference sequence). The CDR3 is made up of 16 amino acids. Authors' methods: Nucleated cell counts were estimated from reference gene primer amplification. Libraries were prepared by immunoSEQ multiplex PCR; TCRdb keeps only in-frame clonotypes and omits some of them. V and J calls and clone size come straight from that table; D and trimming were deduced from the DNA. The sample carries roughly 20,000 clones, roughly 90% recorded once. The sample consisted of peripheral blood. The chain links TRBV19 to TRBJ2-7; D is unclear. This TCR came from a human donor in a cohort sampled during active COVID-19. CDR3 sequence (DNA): TGTGCCAGTAGTATACGCGGTACCCTGATACCCTACGAGCAGTACTTC. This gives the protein CASSIRGTLIPYEQYF.